This T cell receptor beta chain was found in a study of cytomegalovirus exposure and HLA in healthy donors. Method: immunoSEQ multiplex PCR; TCRdb's copy keeps in-frame clones and lacks some. Of 150,000 to 200,000 clones in the sample, around four fifths were seen once. Remarks on this clone: What it binds is unknown.

The germline V gene has CDR1 MDHEN and CDR2 SYDVKM. V was clipped by 5 bases and J by 2 bases, with 19 bases between them. CDR3 length: 16 residues. General study results and limits: Reports showed the classifier diagnosing cytomegalovirus status with high specificity and sensitivity.

Sequencing was performed on PBMCs. The rearrangement joins TRBV28 to TRBJ2-7, with D perhaps TRBD1 (5 bases). The TCR was taken from a man aged 25-40 years in good health and CMV-seropositive. The CDR3 bases are TGTGCCAGCAGTCCAAGCCCAGGGTCCGCCGCCTACGAGCAGTACTTC. Amino acid sequence: CASSPSPGSAAYEQYF.